This is a list of T cell receptor beta chains from one sample in a study of blood T cell repertoires in COVID-19. The data were produced by immunoSEQ multiplex PCR, yet TCRdb's version contains in-frame clones alone and is incomplete. The sample consists of 60,000 to 80,000 clones, more than 70% of them appearing once. Specimen: peripheral blood. The receptors were sampled from a man aged 50 to 59 with active COVID-19. The conserved cysteine and the conserved F or W are not part of the CDR3 here. Only part of the rows carry a size: once, few, many, or a class if the clone is expanded.

v_gene,abundance,CDR3aa
TRBV6-1,-,ASSDPSGSYSYNEQF
TRBV2,-,ASSGAGTLAYEQY
TRBV5-6,-,ASSLGSYQWTEAF
TRBV5-4,-,ASSRGQANEQY
TRBV11-2,-,ASSLEAVYEQY
TRBV9,-,ASSVATGYSYEQY
TRBV10-3,-,ATKTTGGAVGYGYT
TRBV7-6,-,ASSLVGERNQPQH
TRBV6-5,-,ASSPGGEDQEQF
TRBV18,-,ASIRDTEAF
TRBV7-9,-,ASSPRGNSGANVLT
TRBV9,-,ASSVGSSIKNTGELF
TRBV30,few,AWSPGQTGNTIY
TRBV11-2,few,ASSLIRGWNEQF
TRBV4-1,-,ASSRTGQGSSGVRDTQY
TRBV19,-,ASSIGRYSYEQY
TRBV5-4,-,ASSPPGNRDTEAF
TRBV19,few,ASSTSGELF
TRBV19,-,ASVGTVYNEQF
TRBV10-3,-,AISVEGVYGYT
TRBV11-2,-,ASSARGDYGYT
TRBV21-1,-,ASSSPQGSSSYEQY
TRBV7-9,-,ASSLGKTDPTGELF
TRBV6-5,-,ASDRDRPLTQY
TRBV5-4,-,ASRSADGTDTQY
TRBV18,-,ASSPTGYLNQPQH
TRBV5-1,-,ASSSYLTSGSLNEQF
TRBV13,-,ASSVWVGARGYGYT
TRBV13,-,ASSRGLTDTQY
TRBV6-1,-,ASSEAAGARGYT
TRBV5-1,-,ASSGQSADTQY
TRBV5-1,-,ASSLVQLAGGEYEQY
TRBV7-2,once,ASSRTARSTDEQF
TRBV12-1,-,ASSFVLGDSSMNTEAF
TRBV4-1,-,ASSQDGYHSAGATDTQY
TRBV7-9,-,ASSTPDRGIGGYT
TRBV6-2/TRBV6-3,few,ASSYSGQGGYEQY
TRBV3-1/TRBV3-2,-,ASSQEGRLYGYT
TRBV5-1,-,ASSLGGGSGKTYEQY
TRBV2,few,AKQQGVTQPQH
TRBV5-1,-,ASSLVGTGGTDTQY
TRBV30,-,AWSPRRDTEAF
TRBV27,-,ASSPWGTGRGNTIY
TRBV5-1,-,ASSLVGTGNTEAF
TRBV2,-,ASSGIAGQF
TRBV5-1,-,ASSSWTSGMDEQY
TRBV27,-,ASGLSYEQY
TRBV6-5,-,ASRIAGGLDTQY
TRBV18,-,ASSPRGGLASTGELF
TRBV19,-,ASSSPPGTGSREQY
TRBV12-3/TRBV12-4,-,ASSLKGYSPLH
TRBV6-4,-,ASWLTSGRAKGGKNIQY